The 9 T cell receptor beta chains below were found in one sample sequenced in a study of shared T cell receptors in the human thymus. Sequenced by immunoSEQ multiplex PCR; TCRdb stores in-frame clones only, minus some. The sample includes more than 550,000 clones, 70% to 90% seen only once; the top ten take 0.0095% to 0.011%. The sample was also linked to a second study, of human thymus T cells.

What was sequenced was thymocytes. These receptors came from a girl under three years old with a congenital heart defect.

The chain joins TRBV14 to TRBJ2-1; 15 bases line up with TRBD2. After removal of 5 bases from V and 0 bases from J, the junction contained 11 bases not matched to a gene. Germline V gene lookup returns CDR1 SGHDN and CDR2 FVKESK. CDR3 length equals 20 residues. The CDR3 nucleotides read TGTGCCAGCAGCTACCATGGGACTAGCGGGGGGCAGAGCTCCTACAATGAGCAGTTCTTC. Translating gives CASSYHGTSGGQSSYNEQFF.

The genes are TRBV7-6 and TRBJ2-5, with TRBD2 matching over 9 bases. CDR3 length equals 17 residues. V was pared by 2 bases and J by 3 bases, with 10 bases of the junction left unmatched. CDR1 is SGHVS, CDR2 FNYEAQ, per germline. The CDR3 nucleotides are TGTGCCAGCAGCTTAAGGGGTGCGGGGGGGCCGGAAGAGACCCAGTACTTC. Protein sequence: CASSLRGAGGPEETQYF.

The chain uses TRBV5-6 and TRBJ1-3; 7 positions agree with TRBD1. The germline V gene has CDR1 SGHDT and CDR2 YYEEEE. The trim removed 0 bases at V and 0 bases at J, leaving 3 bases unmatched. The CDR3 is made up of 16 amino acids. The CDR3 DNA reads as TGTGCCAGCAGCTTGGGGAGGGGGCTCTCTGGAAACACCATATATTTT. The encoded protein is CASSLGRGLSGNTIYF. Looking up the rest from reference TRBV5-6 and TRBJ1-3 gives the full variable domain: DAGVTQSPTHLIKTRGQQVTLRCSPKSGHDTVSWYQQALGQGPQFIFQYYEEEERQRGNFPDRFSGHQFPNYSSELNVNALLLGDSALYLCASSLGRGLSGNTIYFGEGSWLTVV.

J is TRBJ2-7 and V is TRBV19; D might be TRBD1 (5 bases). V was cut by 5 bases and J by 2 bases, with 22 bases left in between. CDR3 length: 17 residues. CDR1 is LNHDA, CDR2 SQIVND, per germline (reference sequence). CDR3 sequence (DNA): TGTGCCAGTAGTCCCCCCAAACAGGACCCCGCGCCCTACGAGCAGTACTTC. Amino acids: CASSPPKQDPAPYEQYF.

This clone was counted a few times. The J gene is TRBJ2-3, the V gene TRBV14, with TRBD2 identical over 7 bases. Germline CDR1 is SGHDN and CDR2 is FVKESK. CDR3 length: 14 amino acids. Trimming cost V 1 base and J 5 bases; bases outside gene matches: 3. The CDR3 DNA reads TGTGCCAGCAGCCAAGCGGGGGGTGAAGATACGCAGTATTTT. Encoded protein: CASSQAGGEDTQYF.

This chain joins TRBV28 and TRBJ1-6, with TRBD1 identical over 7 bases. V lost 4 bases and J lost 2; bases outside the gene matches: 8. CDR1 and CDR2 from the germline V gene are MDHEN and SYDVKM. This CDR3 region has 17 residues. The CDR3 here is CASSSKGAIPYNSPLHF. The CDR3 coding sequence is TGTGCCAGCAGTTCGAAGGGGGCGATCCCCTATAATTCACCCCTCCACTTT.

V is TRBV28 and J is TRBJ1-2; perhaps TRBD1 as D (6 bases). This CDR3 is 16 amino acids long. Germline CDR1 MDHEN, CDR2 SYDVKM. V was shortened by 2 bases and J by 3 bases, with 16 bases between the two germline ends. The CDR3 here is CASSLKSGGFDYGYTF. The CDR3 coding sequence is TGTGCCAGCAGTTTAAAGTCGGGGGGCTTTGACTATGGCTACACCTTC.

The gene calls are TRBV9 and TRBJ1-1; D ambiguous. CDR1 is SGDLS, CDR2 YYNGEE, per germline. The CDR3 covers 17 residues. V was cut by 4 bases and J by 1 base, with 20 bases left in between. The CDR3 DNA follows: TGTGCCAGCAGCCATCGCCCGACCCTCAGGCGGAACACTGAAGCTTTCTTT. Translation gives CASSHRPTLRRNTEAFF.

The rearrangement joins TRBV5-1 to TRBJ1-2; 9 nucleotides match TRBD1. CDR3 size: 15 residues. V lost 2 bases to trimming and J lost 5 bases; unmatched junction nucleotides: 7. Germline values: CDR1 SGHRS, CDR2 YFSETQ. The CDR3 protein is CASSFGDRDGYGYTF. The CDR3 DNA follows: TGCGCCAGCAGCTTTGGGGACAGGGATGGATATGGCTACACCTTC.